This entry is about one T cell receptor (beta chain). These data come from a study of blood T cell repertoires in COVID-19. Across the whole study: Samples representing acute and convalescent COVID-19 were sourced from the United States, Italy and Spain. Nucleic acid was either cDNA or gDNA, and it came from T cells, B-cell-depleted T cells, or PBMCs.

The germline gives CDR1 MDHEN, CDR2 SYDVKM. The J segment lost 8 bases and the V segment lost 5 bases, leaving 4 bases of the junction unmatched. The CDR3 loop spans 14 amino acids. Per the original data handling: Reference gene primer amplification yielded estimated nucleated cell counts. Profiled with immunoSEQ multiplex PCR; TCRdb holds only in-frame clones, not every one. The V and J calls and the clone size are those of that table, but D and trimming were determined from the DNA. The data contain about 140,000 clones, roughly 90% of them singletons. The sample comprised peripheral blood. This clonotype was obtained from a man aged 45-60 years with active or convalescent COVID-19. The genes are TRBV28 and TRBJ1-4, with TRBD1 matching over 11 bases. In DNA form, the CDR3 reads TGTGCCAGCAGTGGACAGGGGGCGTGGGAAAAACTGTTTTTT. This codes for CASSGQGAWEKLFF.